This T cell receptor beta chain was retrieved from a study of cytomegalovirus exposure and HLA in healthy donors. Study overall: In a later analysis, it was reported that the approximately 110 validation repertoires had been produced on the same platform as the 550 to 700 repertoires belonging to the first cohort.

Notes on this clone: Its target is unknown.

Repertoires were generated with immunoSEQ multiplex PCR, while TCRdb's copy carries only in-frame clones and drops some. The sample includes hundreds of thousands of clones, roughly 84% of them seen just once. Study outcomes and limitations: High sensitivity and specificity were reportedly achieved when the classifier diagnosed cytomegalovirus status. First-cohort TCR clusters were later found to tend to co-occur in the 120 or so validation repertoires.

Per germline, CDR1 SGHAT and CDR2 FQNNGV. The CDR3 length is 17 residues. The J segment lost 0 bases and the V segment lost 5 bases, leaving 11 bases of the junction unmatched. This TCR derives from a man between 18 and 29 years old in good health and CMV-seropositive. Sequencing input: PBMCs. V and J are TRBV11-2 and TRBJ1-1, with 8 bases identical to TRBD1. In nucleotides, the CDR3 is TGTGCCAGCAGCACTAGACAGGGGTACCTCATGAACACTGAAGCTTTCTTT. Its protein is CASSTRQGYLMNTEAFF.